Described below is a single TCR beta chain sequence and its context. The antigen is not known. Trimming removed 1 base at V and 3 bases at J, with 10 bases between. Looked up from germline, CDR1 is LNHNV and CDR2 is YYDKDF (reference sequence). The CDR3 runs 15 residues. The data derive from a study of cytomegalovirus exposure and HLA in healthy donors. Using immunoSEQ multiplex PCR, the repertoire was profiled, and TCRdb retains in-frame clones only, with some absent. Altogether fewer than 200,000 clones are present, about nine tenths being singletons, with the ten largest covering 7.2%. Broader study findings: In vitro work confirmed that three CMV-associated chains recognize CMV antigens.

Sequencing used PBMCs. The chain is built from TRBV15 and TRBJ1-5, with D uncertain. The TCR comes from a man aged 25-45 years in good health and CMV-seropositive. Here the CDR3 reads CATSRAGLDNQPQHF. Written as DNA, the CDR3 is TGTGCCACCAGCAGAGCTGGGCTAGACAATCAGCCCCAGCATTTT.